The 9 T cell receptor beta chains below come from one sample, sequenced in a study of cytomegalovirus exposure and HLA in healthy donors. With 60 Vbeta and 13 Jbeta primers, the PCR was carried out. Clones were sequenced by immunoSEQ multiplex PCR, and TCRdb holds only the in-frame ones, with some missing. This table has approximately 170,000 clones, about 65% appearing once. The sequenced sample consisted of PBMCs. These receptors came from a woman aged 18-29 years in good health and CMV-seropositive.

The gene calls are TRBV18 and TRBJ2-3; D might be TRBD2 (6 bases). The CDR3 has 15 amino acids. Deletions cut 4 bases from V and 3 bases from J, with 14 bases between. Germline V gene data show CDR1 as KGHSH and CDR2 as LQKENI. Here the CDR3 reads CASSRSAGTTDTQYF. In DNA, the CDR3 is TGTGCCAGCTCACGGTCGGCAGGGACTACAGATACGCAGTATTTT.

V gene TRBV18 combines with J gene TRBJ2-1; TRBD1 matches at 10 bases. Germline lookup yields CDR1 KGHSH and CDR2 LQKENI. CDR3 length: 15 residues. J was trimmed by 7 bases and V by 2 bases; bases with no gene match: 5. The CDR3 sequence is CASSPWDRGQNEQFF. CDR3 bases: TGTGCCAGCTCACCATGGGACAGGGGTCAGAATGAGCAGTTCTTC.

The chain combines TRBV2 with TRBJ1-2; D might be TRBD1 (6 bases). Germline V CDR1 and CDR2: SNHLY, FYNNEI. This CDR3 is 15 amino acids long. Trimming pared 6 bases from V and 8 bases from J, leaving 22 bases between. The DNA for the CDR3 is TGTGCCAGCAGGTTCCTTACACAGGGAGTCTCGGGCTACACCTTC. Translated, it gives CASRFLTQGVSGYTF.

The chain recombines TRBV28 with TRBJ2-2, with D perhaps TRBD2 (7 bases). The CDR3 spans 16 residues. Germline CDR1 reads MDHEN; CDR2 reads SYDVKM. The V and J ends lost 4 bases and 5 bases respectively, with 17 bases between them. DNA for the CDR3: TGTGCCAGCAGTTCCCCCGGGGGGCCGGTAACCGGGGAGCTGTTTTTT. It codes for CASSSPGGPVTGELFF.

The V call is TRBV5-1, the J call TRBJ2-3; 9 nucleotides align to TRBD1. This CDR3 comprises 15 residues. Germline loops: CDR1 SGHRS, CDR2 YFSETQ. V dropped 5 bases and J dropped 2; count of bases not matched to a gene: 6. CDR3 sequence: CASSLQGASTDTQYF. The CDR3 nucleotides read TGCGCCAGCAGTCTACAGGGGGCTTCCACAGATACGCAGTATTTT.

V and J are TRBV18 and TRBJ1-2; tentative D call: TRBD1 (5 bases). This CDR3 is 16 amino acids long. The V and J ends lost 2 bases and 7 bases respectively, with 20 bases between them. In germline, CDR1 is KGHSH, CDR2 LQKENI. The CDR3 protein is CASSPVWGGESSGYTF. The CDR3 DNA follows: TGTGCCAGCTCACCAGTGTGGGGGGGAGAATCCTCTGGCTACACCTTC. Complete variable domain (other parts from reference TRBV18 and TRBJ1-2): NAGVMQNPRHLVRRRGQEARLRCSPMKGHSHVYWYRQLPEEGLKFMVYLQKENIIDESGMPKERFSAEFPKEGPSILRIQQVVRGDSAAYFCASSPVWGGESSGYTFGSGTRLTVV.

The chain is built from TRBV10-2 and TRBJ1-1; TRBD1 matches at 9 bases. Germline assignment: CDR1 WSHSY and CDR2 SAAADI. This CDR3 has 12 amino acids. V was clipped by 5 bases and J by 7 bases; unmatched bases: 2. The CDR3 region has the DNA TGCGCCAGCAGTACAGGGGGCGATGAAGCTTTCTTT. Translating it yields CASSTGGDEAFF.

J is TRBJ2-5 and V is TRBV5-1; TRBD1 matches 7 bases. Trimming took 0 bases from V and 2 from J; bases not matched to a gene: 4. This CDR3 contains 15 residues. Germline V gene lookup returns CDR1 SGHRS and CDR2 YFSETQ. CDR3 loop: CASSLDPGQQETQYF. The CDR3 DNA is TGCGCCAGCAGCTTGGATCCGGGACAGCAAGAGACCCAGTACTTC.

The chain links TRBV28 to TRBJ2-7; TRBD2 matches at 10 bases. The CDR3 is made up of 15 amino acids. V shed 4 bases and J 3 bases; nucleotides not matched to a gene: 6. Germline loops: CDR1 MDHEN, CDR2 SYDVKM. The CDR3 bases are TGTGCCAGCAGTTCCTCACTAGCGGGACACTACGAGCAGTACTTC. Translating gives CASSSSLAGHYEQYF.